Listed below are T cell receptor beta chains from one sample, sequenced in a study of post-analysis software for immune sequencing data. TCRdb reprocessed the PCR reads via MiXCR and lists one record per CDR3 protein. This table has 650,000 to 850,000 distinct CDR3 sequences, about 57% appearing once. The sequencing input was blood. These receptors were taken from a girl aged 10 to 17 with multiple sclerosis. Both conserved end residues are part of each CDR3. A D gene is named only where the DNA matches it firmly. Some rows have no size entry. The others give once, few or many, or a class for an expanded clone.

14,TRBV20-1,few,TRBD2,TRBJ2-5,TGCAGTGCTAGTGCGGCTAGCGGGAGTGAGACCCAGTACTTC,CSASAASGSETQYF
16,TRBV5-1,-,-,TRBJ2-7,TGCGCCAGCAGCAATACTACTAGCTACCTGACCTACGAGCAGTACTTC,CASSNTTSYLTYEQYF
13,TRBV11-2,few,-,TRBJ2-1,TGTGCCAGCAGCTCAGCCAGAGACAATGAGCAGTTCTTC,CASSSARDNEQFF
17,TRBV6-5,-,-,TRBJ2-5,TGTGCCAGCAGTTACTCGAATTGGCCAGGGTCGAGTGGTGAGCAGTACTTC,CASSYSNWPGSSGEQYF
14,TRBV5-1,few,TRBD1,TRBJ2-7,TGCGCCAGCGGATCCGGGACAGGGAACTACGAGCAGTACTTC,CASGSGTGNYEQYF
13,TRBV20-1,-,-,TRBJ2-1,TGCAGTGCCCACCCGTACTCTACCGATGAGCAGTTCTTC,CSAHPYSTDEQFF
13,TRBV12-5,-,-,TRBJ1-2,TGTGCTAGTGGTTCGGCAGAAATCTATGGCTACACCTTC,CASGSAEIYGYTF
18,TRBV5-1,few,TRBD2,TRBJ2-5,TGCGCCAGCAGCTTGGCCGCGACTAGCCACCAGCAGGGCGAGACCCAGTACTTC,CASSLAATSHQQGETQYF
12,TRBV15,-,-,TRBJ1-5,TGTGCCACCAGCGGCACCAATCAGCCCCAGCATTTT,CATSGTNQPQHF
15,TRBV5-1,few,-,TRBJ1-1,TGCGCCAGCAGCTTGGGACAGGCCCCGAACACTGAAGCTTTCTTT,CASSLGQAPNTEAFF
13,TRBV12-3/TRBV12-4,-,-,TRBJ1-2,TGTGCCAGCAGTTTGAAGGACCTCTATGGCTACACCTTC,CASSLKDLYGYTF
14,TRBV6-5,few,-,TRBJ2-1,TGTGCCAGCAGTTACTCCGACAGCTACAATGAGCAGTTCTTC,CASSYSDSYNEQFF
15,TRBV7-2,-,TRBD1,TRBJ2-2,TGTGCCAGCAGCTTCTGGACAGGGGCCACCGGGGAGCTGTTTTTT,CASSFWTGATGELFF
12,TRBV7-9,-,-,TRBJ2-7,TGTGCCAGCAGTCATGCGGTGTACGAGCAGTACTTC,CASSHAVYEQYF
15,TRBV12-3/TRBV12-4,once,-,TRBJ2-3,TGTGCCAGCAGAATTAGCGGATTGATCACAGATACGCAGTATTTT,CASRISGLITDTQYF
16,TRBV7-3,-,TRBD2,TRBJ2-3,TGTGCCAGCAGTCCGGGACTAGCAATCAGCACAGATACGCAGTATTTT,CASSPGLAISTDTQYF
11,TRBV5-1,-,-,TRBJ2-1,TGCGCCAACAGCGTTGGCAATGAGCAGTTCTTC,CANSVGNEQFF
23,TRBV6-2/TRBV6-3,few,TRBD1,TRBJ2-4,TGTGCCAGCAGTTACTTCAGCCGGGACAGGGGGTTCGGTAGCCTTCTAGCCAAAAACATTCAGTACTTC,CASSYFSRDRGFGSLLAKNIQYF
12,TRBV6-5,-,-,TRBJ1-2,TGTGCCAGCACCACACCACCCTATGGCTACACCTTC,CASTTPPYGYTF
15,TRBV20-1,-,TRBD2,TRBJ2-7,TGCAGTGCTAGAGAAACTAGCGGGAGACCGTACGAGCAGTACTTC,CSARETSGRPYEQYF
16,TRBV12-3/TRBV12-4,-,TRBD2,TRBJ2-5,TGTGCCAGCAGCCGTCCGTCAGCGGGGACGCAAGAGACCCAGTACTTC,CASSRPSAGTQETQYF
21,TRBV4-2,few,TRBD1,TRBJ1-4,TGTGCCAGCAGCCAAGATCGACTTACTCTGACAGGGGGCCTCACTAATGAAAAACTGTTTTTT,CASSQDRLTLTGGLTNEKLFF
14,TRBV20-1,-,TRBD1,TRBJ1-1,TGCAGTGCTAGAGATTCAGGGGGCAGGAATGAAGCTTTCTTT,CSARDSGGRNEAFF
13,TRBV12-3/TRBV12-4,few,-,TRBJ2-5,TGTGCCAGCAGTTTAGACCGCTTGGGGACCCAGTACTTC,CASSLDRLGTQYF
18,TRBV6-5,-,-,TRBJ2-7,TGTGCCAGCAGTTACTCGATCCGAGGACGGGGATCCAAGCACGAGCAGTACTTC,CASSYSIRGRGSKHEQYF
13,TRBV7-9,few,-,TRBJ2-1,TGTGCCAGCAGCTTAGCGGGGGGAGATGAGCAGTTCTTC,CASSLAGGDEQFF
15,TRBV12-3/TRBV12-4,-,-,TRBJ2-3,TGTGCCAGCAGCGCCCTCTTGCTAGCAACAGATACGCAGTATTTT,CASSALLLATDTQYF
14,TRBV12-3/TRBV12-4,-,-,TRBJ2-7,TGTGCCAGCAGTTATGGGGCTAGCAGCTACGAGCAGTACTTC,CASSYGASSYEQYF
12,TRBV18,-,-,TRBJ2-3,TGTGCCAGCTCACCTTTGGTGGATACGCAGTATTTT,CASSPLVDTQYF
18,TRBV20-1,-,TRBD2,TRBJ2-3,TGCAGTGCTACCTTATCTCGGGCTAGCGGGAGGGATACAGATACGCAGTATTTT,CSATLSRASGRDTDTQYF
15,TRBV10-3,-,TRBD2,TRBJ2-7,TGTGCCATCAGTGGGGTAGCGGGTAAAACCGAAGTGCAGTACTTC,CAISGVAGKTEVQYF
14,TRBV5-1,-,TRBD2,TRBJ2-5,TGCGCCAGTCGCGAACTCCAGGGAGGGGAGACCCAGTACTTC,CASRELQGGETQYF
14,TRBV7-9,-,-,TRBJ1-1,TGTGCCAGCAGCTTAGGCAGGGGATGGTCTGAAGCTTTCTTT,CASSLGRGWSEAFF
14,TRBV20-1,few,TRBD2,TRBJ2-4,TGCAGTGCTCTCGGACTAGCGGGGGACGGCATTCAGTACTTC,CSALGLAGDGIQYF
13,TRBV20-1,-,-,TRBJ1-4,TGCAGTGCTCGTGGGACTACTAATGAAAAACTGTTTTTT,CSARGTTNEKLFF
15,TRBV4-1,-,TRBD2,TRBJ2-3,TGCGCCAGCAGCCCCTGGGGGGGGGTAACAGATACGCAGTATTTT,CASSPWGGVTDTQYF
16,TRBV11-2,few,TRBD1,TRBJ2-6,TGTGCCAGCAGCTTGTACAGGGGCTCTGGGGCCAACGTCCTGACTTTC,CASSLYRGSGANVLTF
14,TRBV20-1,-,-,TRBJ2-7,TGCAGTGCTAGAGATATGGGCACGGGGACGCCCCAGTACTTC,CSARDMGTGTPQYF
14,TRBV6-5,few,-,TRBJ2-7,TGTGCCAGCAGCAGATCAACAGGGAACGACGAGCAGTACTTC,CASSRSTGNDEQYF
14,TRBV11-2,-,-,TRBJ2-3,TGTGCCAGCAGCTTAGACCCTAAACTGGATACGCAGTATTTT,CASSLDPKLDTQYF
14,TRBV5-5,-,-,TRBJ2-7,TGTGCCAGCAGCCCCCGGGTGGGGTTCTACGAGCAGTACTTC,CASSPRVGFYEQYF
13,TRBV7-8,-,-,TRBJ2-7,TGTGCCAGCAGCTATGACGGTGGCTACGAGCAGTACTTC,CASSYDGGYEQYF
16,TRBV29-1,-,-,TRBJ2-6,TGCAGCGTTGATGCGGGACCGGGTGCTGGGGCCAACGTCCGGACTTTC,CSVDAGPGAGANVRTF
10,TRBV29-1,many,-,TRBJ2-5,TGCAGCGTAGCCCAAGAGACCCAGTACTTC,CSVAQETQYF
18,TRBV7-8,-,-,TRBJ2-1,TGTGCCAGCAGCCTCAGGGCCGGTGTTAGGGAATCCCACAATGAGCAGTTCTTC,CASSLRAGVRESHNEQFF
14,TRBV29-1,few,-,TRBJ2-4,TGCAGCGTTGTCTCAGGGGAATATGTGGACATTCAGTACTTC,CSVVSGEYVDIQYF
16,TRBV7-2,-,TRBD1,TRBJ1-2,TGTGCCAGCAGCTATCCAGGGGGCCAGGGGGACTATGGCTACACCTTC,CASSYPGGQGDYGYTF
14,TRBV29-1,few,TRBD1,TRBJ2-1,TGCAGCGTTGAACTGTTGGGACAGGGTAATGAGCAGTTCTTC,CSVELLGQGNEQFF
18,TRBV7-8,-,-,TRBJ2-7,TGTGCCAGCAGCTCACCCCCGAGTCGGGGCGGGAATGACTACGAGCAGTACTTC,CASSSPPSRGGNDYEQYF
17,TRBV21-1,few,-,TRBJ2-5,TGTGCCAGCAAAATGGACCCACAGCGCACAGCCCAAGAGACCCAGTACTTC,CASKMDPQRTAQETQYF
14,TRBV24-1,-,-,TRBJ2-3,TGTGCCACCAGTGATTCCCAGGGGGGAGATACGCAGTATTTT,CATSDSQGGDTQYF
16,TRBV20-1,-,-,TRBJ2-7,TGCAGTGCTAGTCCCCTCCGGGACACCAGCTCCTACGAGCAGTACTTC,CSASPLRDTSSYEQYF
17,TRBV20-1,few,-,TRBJ2-3,TGCAGTGCTAGAGCGCCCCGAGATGAGTTTAGCACAGATACGCAGTATTTT,CSARAPRDEFSTDTQYF
15,TRBV5-1,-,TRBD1,TRBJ1-2,TGCGCCAGCAGCTTGGTTGCAGGGGGGAACTATGGCTACACCTTC,CASSLVAGGNYGYTF
12,TRBV10-3,-,-,TRBJ2-1,TGTGCCATCAGTGAGTTAACCGATGAGCAGTTCTTC,CAISELTDEQFF
17,TRBV7-6,few,TRBD1,TRBJ2-7,TGTGCCAGCAGCTTAACAGGGGCCCGCCTCACGAACTACGAGCAGTACTTC,CASSLTGARLTNYEQYF
16,TRBV15,few,-,TRBJ1-5,TGTGCCACCAGCAGAGGGGGCAGGGTTGGGGATCAGCCCCAGCATTTT,CATSRGGRVGDQPQHF
17,TRBV7-6,-,TRBD2,TRBJ2-3,TGTGCCAGCAGACAGACCGGGACTAGCGGGAGCCCAGATTCGCAGTATTTT,CASRQTGTSGSPDSQYF
16,TRBV7-3,-,-,TRBJ2-3,TGTGCCAGCAGCCCCCACCGGGCGCTGATCACAGATACGCAGTATTTT,CASSPHRALITDTQYF
13,TRBV15,-,-,TRBJ2-1,TGTGCCACCAGCAGAGAGACAGGACTTGAGCAGTTCTTC,CATSRETGLEQFF